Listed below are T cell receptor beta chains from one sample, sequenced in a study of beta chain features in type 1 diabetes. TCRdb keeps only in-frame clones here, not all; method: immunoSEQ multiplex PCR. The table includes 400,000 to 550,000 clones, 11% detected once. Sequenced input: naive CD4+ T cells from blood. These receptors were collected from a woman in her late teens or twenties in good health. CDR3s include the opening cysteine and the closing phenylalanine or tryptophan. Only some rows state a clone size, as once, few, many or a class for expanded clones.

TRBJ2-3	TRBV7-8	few	CASSALQGSTDTQYF
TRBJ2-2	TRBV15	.	CATSRFAGELFF
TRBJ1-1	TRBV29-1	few	CSVEDTGGPSTEAFF
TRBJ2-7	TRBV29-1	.	CSLGTFYEQYF
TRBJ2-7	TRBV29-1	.	CSVEDPGQGYYEQYF
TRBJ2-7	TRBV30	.	CAGTHGTRNSYEQYF
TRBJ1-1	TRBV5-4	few	CASSGMSRAHTEAFF
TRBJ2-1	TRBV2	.	CASLSTSGGANEQFF
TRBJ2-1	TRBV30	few	CAWSVQGNEQFF
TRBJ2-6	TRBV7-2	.	CASSFQSGANVLTF
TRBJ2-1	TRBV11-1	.	CASSIAGAINEQFF
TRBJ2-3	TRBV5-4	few	CASSLAGRGSTDTQYF
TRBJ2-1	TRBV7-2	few	CASSDRVTGHNEQFF
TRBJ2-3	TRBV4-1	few	CASSQTGLKVDTQYF
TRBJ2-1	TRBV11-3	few	CASSSTYNEQFF
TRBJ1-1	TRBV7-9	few	CASSLQENTEAFF
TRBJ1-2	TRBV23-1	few	CATTYGYTF
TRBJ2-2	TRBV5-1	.	CASSLVGRGLFF
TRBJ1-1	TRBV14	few	CASSQESRLNTEAFF
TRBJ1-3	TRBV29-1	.	CSVVEPGNTIYF
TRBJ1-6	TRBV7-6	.	CASSLHREGSPLHF
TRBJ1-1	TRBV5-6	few	CASRSQGRYTEAFF
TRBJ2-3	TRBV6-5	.	CASGTGKADTQYF
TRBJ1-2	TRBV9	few	CASSAGRRGYSYGYTF
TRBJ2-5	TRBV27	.	CASILKGGGETQYF
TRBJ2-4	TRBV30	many	CAWRGEAKNIQYF
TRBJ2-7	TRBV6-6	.	CASSYLGDQTYEQYF
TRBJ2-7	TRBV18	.	CASSPGQGAYEQYF
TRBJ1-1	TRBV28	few	CASSAFDRAGAFF
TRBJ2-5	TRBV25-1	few	CASSELMGTQYF